This TCR beta chain appears in the sequencing data of a study of T cell responses to AZD1222 COVID-19 vaccine. Worth noting for this clone: Its antigen is still unknown.

Study-wide results and limits: Repertoires were sampled only after the peak T cell response. There were mostly white British donors and more females than males, and clonal diversity was possibly underestimated.

The method was immunoSEQ multiplex PCR; TCRdb's version includes in-frame clones alone and lacks a portion of them. The sample lists some 55,000 clones, roughly nine tenths occurring once. The sequencing used peripheral blood, collected on day 0 of AZD1222 vaccination. This TCR came from an adult in good health.

The CDR3 loop reads CASGQGREAFF. The CDR3 DNA follows: TGTGCCAGCGGGCAGGGACGAGAAGCTTTCTTT. The V call is TRBV19, the J call TRBJ1-1, with D possibly TRBD1 on 5 matching bases. From germline, CDR1 is LNHDA and CDR2 SQIVND (reference sequence). Trimming took 9 bases from V and 8 from J, leaving 13 bases between them. CDR3 size: 11 residues.